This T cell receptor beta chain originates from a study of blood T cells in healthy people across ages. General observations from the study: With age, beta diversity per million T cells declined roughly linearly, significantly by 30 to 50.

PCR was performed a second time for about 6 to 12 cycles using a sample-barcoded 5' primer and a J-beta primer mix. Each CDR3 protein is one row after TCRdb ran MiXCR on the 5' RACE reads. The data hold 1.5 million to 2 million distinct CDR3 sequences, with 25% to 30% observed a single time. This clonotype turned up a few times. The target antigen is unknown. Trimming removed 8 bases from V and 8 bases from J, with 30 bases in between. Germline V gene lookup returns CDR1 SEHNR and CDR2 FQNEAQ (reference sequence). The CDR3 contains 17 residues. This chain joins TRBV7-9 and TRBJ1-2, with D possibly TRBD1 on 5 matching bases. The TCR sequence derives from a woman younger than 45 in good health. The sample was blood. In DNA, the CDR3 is TGTGCCAGCGACCTTAGGAAAGCCGGGGGTATCGCCGGAGGCTACACCTTC. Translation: CASDLRKAGGIAGGYTF.